This record covers a single T cell receptor (beta chain). Its antigen is not identified. Sequencing used immunoSEQ multiplex PCR; TCRdb keeps in-frame clones, though not all of them. The table lists more than 300,000 clones, around four fifths of them singletons. The data were taken from a study of cytotoxic CD8 clonotypes in ibrutinib-treated CLL. Study outcomes and limitations: Public clonotypes proved infrequent, and on treatment they shrank or remained steady.

This clonotype originated in a human donor with chronic lymphocytic leukemia. The source was PBMCs, collected before ibrutinib treatment.

The CDR3: CASTFGRMGNTIYF. The CDR3 nucleotides read TGTGCCAGCACCTTTGGACGGATGGGAAACACCATATATTTT. The rearrangement uses TRBV7-2 and TRBJ1-3; D remains unclear. This CDR3 contains 14 residues. Germline V gene data show CDR1 as SGHTA and CDR2 as FQGNSA. Trimming removed 7 bases at V and 4 bases at J, with 14 bases between.